These 27 T cell receptor beta chains were sequenced from one sample in a study of shared clonotypes between healthy human individuals. Sequencing used immunoSEQ multiplex PCR; TCRdb keeps in-frame clones, though not all of them. Among more than 1 million clones listed, approximately 78% were seen once. The source material was memory CD4+ T cells from PBMCs. Noted subset: CD45RA-negative fraction. The receptors here all came from a man aged 18 to 30 in good health. Some clones in this sample may be carry-over from other donors' samples.

The J gene is TRBJ2-4, the V gene TRBV6-6; D may be TRBD1 (6 bases). V shed 8 bases and J shed 6 bases, with 8 bases lying between them. The length of the CDR3 is 11 residues. The germline V gene has CDR1 MNHNY and CDR2 SVGAGI (reference sequence). The CDR3 DNA is TGTGCCAGCCTCAGGGGAAACATTCAGTACTTC. Protein product: CASLRGNIQYF.

This clone has a handful of counts. This CDR3 reads CASSLSLPQETQYF. The CDR3 nucleotides read TGCGCCAGCAGCTTATCACTACCGCAAGAGACCCAGTACTTC. The rearrangement links TRBV5-1 to TRBJ2-5; D remains unclear. Germline CDR1 is SGHRS and CDR2 is YFSETQ. The CDR3 runs 14 residues. V was shortened by 2 bases and J by 2 bases, with 10 bases between the two germline ends.

The chain couples TRBV4-1 to TRBJ1-3; the D is unclear. This CDR3 has 16 residues. V was shortened by 0 bases and J by 3 bases, with 12 bases between the two germline ends. Germline CDR1 is MGHRA and CDR2 is YSYEKL. The CDR3 region has the DNA TGCGCCAGCAGCCAAGATTCGCGGCACAATGGAAACACCATATATTTT. This gives the protein CASSQDSRHNGNTIYF.

The J gene is TRBJ1-2, the V gene TRBV5-1, with D hard to call. The V end lost 0 bases, the J end lost 2 bases, and 14 bases lay between the germline ends. Germline V lookup: CDR1 SGHRS, CDR2 YFSETQ. The CDR3 contains 16 residues. CDR3 sequence reads: CASSLASGRNNYGYTF. The DNA of the CDR3 is TGCGCCAGCAGCTTGGCCTCTGGCAGGAACAACTATGGCTACACCTTC.

The gene calls are TRBV7-9 and TRBJ1-3; TRBD1 agrees at 8 bases. J lost 0 bases, V lost 6 bases, and 13 bases had no gene match. CDR1 is SEHNR, CDR2 FQNEAQ, per germline (reference sequence). The CDR3 length is 18 residues. In DNA form, the CDR3 reads TGTGCCAGCAGTTCCCGAAAGGCAGGGGGCTACTCTGGAAACACCATATATTTT. It specifies CASSSRKAGGYSGNTIYF.

Many counts were recorded for this clone. The rearrangement joins TRBV27 to TRBJ1-4; D is perhaps TRBD1 (5 bases). The V end lost 9 bases, the J end lost 9 bases, and 23 bases lay between the germline ends. Germline V CDR1 and CDR2: MNHEY, SMNVEV (reference sequence). This CDR3 spans 15 amino acids. CDR3 amino acids: CARGFIETGEKKLFF. CDR3 DNA sequence: TGTGCCAGGGGGTTTATAGAAACAGGTGAAAAAAAACTGTTTTTT. The full variable domain, in which reference TRBV27 and TRBJ1-4 provide the parts outside the CDR3, is EAQVTQNPRYLITVTGKKLTVTCSQNMNHEYMSWYRQDPGLGLRQIYYSMNVEVTDKGDVPEGYKVSRKEKRNFPLILESPSPNQTSLYFCARGFIETGEKKLFFGSGTQLSVL.

The J gene is TRBJ2-2, the V gene TRBV9; TRBD2 matches 11 bases. Germline CDR1 is SGDLS and CDR2 is YYNGEE. The V gene end was trimmed by 4 bases and the J gene end by 4 bases; junction bases not matched to a gene: 9. CDR3 length: 17 amino acids. CDR3 protein: CASSPRNGLAGTGELFF. CDR3 nucleotide sequence: TGTGCCAGCAGCCCCCGGAATGGACTAGCGGGCACCGGGGAGCTGTTTTTT.

V is TRBV7-8 and J is TRBJ2-2; D is undetermined. Trimming took off 5 bases at V and 5 bases at J, with 12 bases between the two ends. CDR3 length equals 14 residues. Germline loops: CDR1 SGHVS, CDR2 FQNEAQ. The DNA of the CDR3 is TGTGCCAGCAGCCTCCAGTCCGGGACCGGGGAGCTGTTTTTT. Protein: CASSLQSGTGELFF.

The chain couples TRBV10-3 to TRBJ2-7; TRBD1 aligns across 8 bases. V lost 7 bases and J lost 2; bases outside the gene matches: 7. Germline-derived CDR1 and CDR2 are ENHRY and SYGVKD. There are 14 residues in the CDR3. The CDR3 DNA is TGTGCCATCAATCTTGGACAGGGTACCTACGAGCAGTACTTC. Translation: CAINLGQGTYEQYF.

The chain has TRBV5-1 and TRBJ2-3; 11 bases fit TRBD2. Germline CDR1 reads SGHRS; CDR2 reads YFSETQ. V shed 4 bases, J shed 4 bases, and the junction held 11 bases outside the gene matches. The CDR3 is 17 amino acids. The CDR3 sequence: CASSGTGTSGVADTQYF. The DNA of the CDR3 is TGCGCCAGCAGCGGAACCGGGACTAGCGGTGTCGCAGATACGCAGTATTTT.

The V call is TRBV14, the J call TRBJ1-1, with D uncertain. This CDR3 contains 13 residues. Trimming left V 4 bases short and J 5 bases short, with 11 bases between. Germline lookup yields CDR1 SGHDN and CDR2 FVKESK. The CDR3 spells CASSPSRRTEAFF. The CDR3, as DNA: TGTGCCAGCAGCCCGAGCAGGAGGACTGAAGCTTTCTTT.

The rearrangement links TRBV5-4 to TRBJ2-3, with D maybe TRBD1 (6 bases). CDR1 is SGHNT, CDR2 YYREEE, per germline (reference sequence). V dropped 1 base and J dropped 6 bases, with 21 bases sitting between them. This CDR3 contains 17 residues. CDR3 bases: TGTGCCAGCAGCTTGTTTGGGGGCATATCGGGGACGGATACGCAGTATTTT. Translated: CASSLFGGISGTDTQYF.

The gene calls are TRBV6-5 and TRBJ1-2, with a tentative D call TRBD1 (5 bases). The germline gives CDR1 MNHEY, CDR2 SVGAGI. The V end lost 5 bases, the J end lost 5 bases, and 12 bases lay between the germline ends. The CDR3 totals 13 residues. The CDR3 coding sequence is TGTGCCAGCAGTGGGGGTTCATTATATGGCTACACCTTC. Its translation is CASSGGSLYGYTF.

CDR3 in amino acids: CSVVAIKIYNEQFF. The CDR3 bases are TGCAGCGTTGTAGCTATAAAAATCTACAATGAGCAGTTCTTC. J is TRBJ2-1 and V is TRBV29-1; D gene unclear. This CDR3 is built from 14 residues. Germline lookup yields CDR1 SQVTM and CDR2 ANQGSEA. V lost 4 bases, J lost 3 bases, and 13 bases lay in between.

This sequence joins TRBV27 and TRBJ2-2; D perhaps matches TRBD2 (5 bases). The V gene's germline CDR1 is MNHEY and CDR2 SMNVEV (reference sequence). The CDR3 consists of 14 residues. V lost 4 bases, J lost 3 bases, and 9 bases lay in between. CDR3 DNA: TGTGCCAGCAGTTCCCGGCGGGACACCGGGGAGCTGTTTTTT. It codes for CASSSRRDTGELFF.

The chain joins TRBV5-1 to TRBJ2-6; either TRBD1 or TRBD2 may supply D (5 bases each). The CDR3 runs 20 residues. V lost 0 bases to trimming and J lost 0 bases, with 19 bases between them. CDR1 is SGHRS, CDR2 YFSETQ, per germline. The CDR3: CASSLAIVRAGRSGANVLTF. The CDR3 nucleotides read TGCGCCAGCAGCTTGGCTATCGTCAGGGCGGGCCGCTCTGGGGCCAACGTCCTGACTTTC.

The chain recombines TRBV14 with TRBJ1-4; no firm D call. The CDR3 has 13 amino acids. V dropped 0 bases and J dropped 6 bases, with 5 bases sitting between them. Germline values: CDR1 SGHDN, CDR2 FVKESK. The CDR3 nucleotides read TGTGCCAGCAGCCAAGATCTTTATGAAAAACTGTTTTTT. It codes for CASSQDLYEKLFF.

As for this clone: This same CDR3 is encoded by further DNA sequences in the sample. This chain joins TRBV5-1 and TRBJ2-5, with D unclear. V was pared by 5 bases and J by 1 base, with 9 bases between. Germline V gene sequence: CDR1 SGHRS, CDR2 YFSETQ. This CDR3 is built from 13 residues. The CDR3, as DNA: TGCGCCAGCAGTTTAATACCCCAAGAGACCCAGTACTTC. Amino acids: CASSLIPQETQYF.

This clone showed up just once. This chain links TRBV21-1 with TRBJ2-7; the table names TRBD1, a call not compared with the DNA. TRBV21-1 is noted as a pseudogene. The CDR3 has 13 amino acids. The CDR3 DNA reads as TGTGCCAGCAGCAAAACAGGGCCCTACGAGCAGTACTTC. Translation gives CASSKTGPYEQYF.

In the case of this clone: Other DNA sequences in this specimen translate into the identical CDR3. This chain links TRBV15 with TRBJ2-5; a weak D match, TRBD2 (5 bases). Trimming took 2 bases from V and 5 from J, leaving 6 bases between them. In germline, CDR1 is LNHNV, CDR2 YYDKDF (reference sequence). This CDR3 contains 12 residues. CDR3 loop: CATSRREETQYF. The CDR3 nucleotides read TGTGCCACCAGCAGAAGGGAGGAGACCCAGTACTTC.

This rearrangement joins TRBV11-2 to TRBJ2-6; D is undetermined. CDR3 size: 15 residues. V was trimmed by 1 base and J by 3 bases, leaving 7 bases between them. Germline V gene data show CDR1 as SGHAT and CDR2 as FQNNGV. For the CDR3, the DNA is TGTGCCAGCAGCTTAGGAACGGTTGGGGCCAACGTCCTGACTTTC. Translating it yields CASSLGTVGANVLTF.

The CDR3 region is CASIFGGAQETQYF. DNA of the CDR3: TGTGCCAGCATATTCGGGGGGGCACAAGAGACCCAGTACTTC. The V gene is TRBV2, the J gene TRBJ2-5; 8 nucleotides align to TRBD2. CDR1 is SNHLY and CDR2 is FYNNEI in the germline V gene. This CDR3 contains 14 residues. With V trimmed by 7 bases and J by 2 bases, 6 bases remained unmatched.

Concerning this clone itself: This sample includes further DNA sequences coding for the same CDR3. The chain is built from TRBV5-1 and TRBJ1-5; D remains unclear. The CDR3 spans 14 residues. The V and J ends lost 4 bases and 0 bases respectively, with 8 bases between them. The germline V gene has CDR1 SGHRS and CDR2 YFSETQ. The CDR3: CASSLGGSNQPQHF. The CDR3 coding sequence is TGCGCCAGCAGCCTCGGCGGTAGCAATCAGCCCCAGCATTTT.

This rearrangement joins TRBV2 to TRBJ1-4, with a tentative D call TRBD1 (5 bases). The CDR3 is made up of 16 amino acids. Germline loops: CDR1 SNHLY, CDR2 FYNNEI. The V end was cut by 4 bases, the J end by 6 bases, with 18 bases between. The DNA of the CDR3 is TGTGCCAGCAGTGGAATGCCGGCTGGGGCTGATGAAAAACTGTTTTTT. Protein: CASSGMPAGADEKLFF.

The V gene is TRBV18, the J gene TRBJ2-1; 9 bases are a match to TRBD2. There are 19 residues in the CDR3. With 0 bases clipped from V and 4 bases from J, the junction kept 13 bases outside the gene matches. The germline gives CDR1 KGHSH, CDR2 LQKENI. CDR3 nucleotide sequence: TGTGCCAGCTCACCACCGGCGGGTCGCCGACTAGCGGAATACAATGAGCAGTTCTTC. It translates to CASSPPAGRRLAEYNEQFF.

The J gene is TRBJ2-7, the V gene TRBV5-6; D remains unclear. This CDR3 has 13 amino acids. V was cut by 4 bases and J by 1 base, with 9 bases left in between. The germline CDR1 and CDR2 sequences are SGHDT and YYEEEE. CDR3 in amino acids: CASSPLGSYEQYF. CDR3 coding DNA: TGTGCCAGCAGCCCTTTAGGTTCCTACGAGCAGTACTTC.

CDR3 nucleotides: TGTGCCAGCAGTAAGTTACAGGGCGGGAGGCGGCAAGAGACCCAGTACTTC. Encoded protein: CASSKLQGGRRQETQYF. The chain recombines TRBV27 with TRBJ2-5; 8 nucleotides match TRBD2. V dropped 5 bases and J dropped 2; count of bases not matched to a gene: 13. This CDR3 is 17 amino acids long. The germline gives CDR1 MNHEY, CDR2 SMNVEV (reference sequence).